These 7 T cell receptor beta chains were all obtained from the same sample, sequenced in a study of blood T cell repertoires in COVID-19. Some clones are missing from TCRdb's copy, which holds only in-frame ones; the method was immunoSEQ multiplex PCR. The top ten clones hold approximately 15% of a sample with about 250,000 clones, around 81% of them seen once. The sample comprised peripheral blood. The receptors come from a person in their 70s with COVID-19, enrolled during active disease.

This chain joins TRBV5-4 and TRBJ2-3; 7 nucleotides line up with TRBD2. The CDR3 is 13 amino acids. Per germline, CDR1 SGHNT and CDR2 YYREEE (reference sequence). Trimming removed 3 bases from V and 5 bases from J; junction bases left unmatched: 3. CDR3 DNA sequence: TGTGCCAGCAGCTGGGAGGGAGGAGATACGCAGTATTTT. It codes for CASSWEGGDTQYF. The full variable domain, rest sourced from reference TRBV5-4 and TRBJ2-3, is ETGVTQSPTHLIKTRGQQVTLRCSSQSGHNTVSWYQQALGQGPQFIFQYYREEENGRGNFPPRFSGLQFPNYSSELNVNALELDDSALYLCASSWEGGDTQYFGPGTRLTVL.

The gene calls are TRBV6-2 or TRBV6-3 and TRBJ1-2, with 9 bases fitting TRBD1. Germline assignment: CDR1 MNHEY and CDR2 SVGEGT. The CDR3 totals 18 residues. J lost 4 bases, V lost 3 bases, and 15 bases had no gene match. CDR3 nucleotide sequence: TGTGCCAGCAGTTATACCCGACTCGGGACAGGGAGGGCCTATGGCTACACCTTC. Protein: CASSYTRLGTGRAYGYTF.

This chain uses TRBV5-5 with TRBJ1-6; unclear D gene. Per germline, CDR1 SGHKS and CDR2 YYEKEE (reference sequence). This CDR3 spans 16 amino acids. The germline V and J ends were trimmed by 0 bases and 0 bases, with 7 bases remaining between them. CDR3 in DNA: TGTGCCAGCAGCTTGGGTAGCGGCTCCTATAATTCACCCCTCCACTTT. Protein: CASSLGSGSYNSPLHF.

The chain links TRBV7-8 to TRBJ2-1, with 12 bases that match TRBD2. The trim removed 2 bases at V and 7 bases at J, leaving 3 bases unmatched. In germline, CDR1 is SGHVS, CDR2 FQNEAQ. The CDR3 covers 15 residues. The CDR3 region has the DNA TGTGCCAGCAGCTTAAAACTAGCGGGGGGTAATGAGCAGTTCTTC. Protein: CASSLKLAGGNEQFF. The complete variable domain, with remaining parts taken from reference TRBV7-8 and TRBJ2-1, reads GAGVSQSPRYKVAKRGQDVALRCDPISGHVSLFWYQQALGQGPEFLTYFQNEAQLDKSGLPSDRFFAERPEGSVSTLKIQRTQQEDSAVYLCASSLKLAGGNEQFFGPGTRLTVL.

The rearrangement uses TRBV19 and TRBJ1-1; possibly TRBD1 for D (5 bases). Germline values: CDR1 LNHDA, CDR2 SQIVND (reference sequence). The CDR3 extends over 15 amino acids. The V gene lost 3 bases and the J gene lost 4 bases, with 15 bases spanning the gap. CDR3 amino acids: CASSISAGFGTEAFF. Written as DNA, the CDR3 is TGTGCCAGTAGTATTTCCGCAGGGTTCGGCACTGAAGCTTTCTTT.

The rearrangement joins TRBV7-2 to TRBJ2-7; 8 bases align to TRBD2. The CDR3 totals 15 residues. V lost 3 bases and J lost 0; bases outside the gene matches: 4. Looked up from germline, CDR1 is SGHTA and CDR2 is FQGNSA. The CDR3 reads CASSLRREASYEQYF. CDR3 coding DNA: TGTGCCAGCAGCTTGCGGCGGGAGGCCTCCTACGAGCAGTACTTC.

V usage is TRBV12-3 or TRBV12-4 and J usage is TRBJ1-2, with 7 bases identical to TRBD1. This CDR3 is 13 amino acids long. V gave up 6 bases and J gave up 2 bases; unmatched junction bases: 3. CDR3 DNA sequence: TGTGCCAGCAGCTGGGACAGAAACTATGGCTACACCTTC. This encodes CASSWDRNYGYTF.